Reported below is one TCR beta chain. Method: immunoSEQ multiplex PCR; TCRdb's copy keeps in-frame clones and lacks some. The top ten hold around 0.066% of the sample, which has about 520,000 clones, 95% to 97% seen once. The sample comes from a study of shared clonotypes between healthy human individuals. V was clipped by 0 bases and J by 6 bases; unmatched bases: 15. CDR3 length equals 19 residues. Germline CDR1 reads SGHRS; CDR2 reads YFSETQ. The clonotype comes from a woman younger than 45 in good health. Sequencing was carried out using naive CD4+ T cells sorted from blood. Subset specified: CD45RA+ positively selected. V and J are TRBV5-1 and TRBJ2-5; the match to TRBD2 covers 12 bases. CDR3 sequence: CASSLASGLAGGPGKTQYF. CDR3 nucleotide sequence: TGCGCCAGCAGCTTGGCCTCGGGGCTAGCGGGAGGGCCAGGAAAGACCCAGTACTTC. The full variable domain, with the rest looked up from reference TRBV5-1 and TRBJ2-5, is KAGVTQTPRYLIKTRGQQVTLSCSPISGHRSVSWYQQTPGQGLQFLFEYFSETQRNKGNFPGRFSGRQFSNSRSEMNVSTLELGDSALYLCASSLASGLAGGPGKTQYFGPGTRLLVL.